The source of this T cell receptor beta chain is a study of STAT3 mutations in large granular lymphocyte leukemia. Whole-study findings and limits: Every T-LGLL patient had at least one immunodominant TCRbeta clonotype.

Clones were read by immunoSEQ multiplex PCR, and TCRdb kept only the in-frame ones, dropping some. The table includes about 20,000 clones, around 92% detected once. As regards this clone: What it binds is not known.

V was shortened by 2 bases and J by 5 bases, with 15 bases between the two germline ends. The CDR3 length is 15 residues. Germline V gene lookup returns CDR1 SNHLY and CDR2 FYNNEI. This rearrangement joins TRBV2 to TRBJ2-5; D possibly matches TRBD1 or TRBD2 (6 bases each). The specimen sequenced was peripheral blood mononuclear cells. The clonotype was recovered from a man in his sixties with T-cell large granular lymphocyte leukemia. Some clones in this sample may be carry-over from other donors' samples. In nucleotides, the CDR3 is TGTGCCAGCAGTGAAATCCGAGGGGGAGGTGAGACCCAGTACTTC. Protein: CASSEIRGGGETQYF.